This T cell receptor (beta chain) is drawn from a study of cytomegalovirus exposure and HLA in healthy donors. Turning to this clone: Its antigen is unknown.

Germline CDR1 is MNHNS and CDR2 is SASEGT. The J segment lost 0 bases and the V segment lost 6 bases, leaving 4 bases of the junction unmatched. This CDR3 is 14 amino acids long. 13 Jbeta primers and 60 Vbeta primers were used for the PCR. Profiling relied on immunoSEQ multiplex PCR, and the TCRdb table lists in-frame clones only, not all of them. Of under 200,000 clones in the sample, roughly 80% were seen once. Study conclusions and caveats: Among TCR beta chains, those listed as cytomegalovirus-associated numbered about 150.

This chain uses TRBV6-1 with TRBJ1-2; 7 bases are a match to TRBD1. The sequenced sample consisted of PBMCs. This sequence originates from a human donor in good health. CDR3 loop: CASRADRANYGYTF. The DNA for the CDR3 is TGTGCCAGCAGGGCTGACAGGGCTAACTATGGCTACACCTTC.